This T cell receptor beta chain was sequenced in a study of shared clonotypes between healthy human individuals. In the study overall: With ages of 18 to 49, the donors were two women and a few men.

CDR1 LGHNA and CDR2 YNFKEQ come from the germline V gene. After removal of 3 bases from V and 5 bases from J, the junction contained 5 bases not matched to a gene. The CDR3 length is 14 residues. The test was conducted at deep level. Evenly divided among several immunoSEQ plates was the genomic DNA of each subset. Unsorted PBMC samples were amplified in replicate PCRs containing roughly 300 ng DNA, tens of thousands of T cell genomes. Here immunoSEQ multiplex PCR was the method, and the copy in TCRdb shows in-frame clones only, minus some. The data show 530,000 or so clones, with 75% to 80% seen just once and around an eighth held by the top ten.

Material for sequencing was PBMCs. The rearrangement links TRBV4-2 to TRBJ2-7, with 9 bases fitting TRBD1. This clonotype originated in a woman between 40 and 55 years old in good health. Some clones in this sample may be carry-over from other donors' samples. The CDR3 is CASSQRTGVDEQYF. The CDR3 DNA follows: TGTGCCAGCAGCCAGAGGACAGGGGTCGACGAGCAGTACTTC.